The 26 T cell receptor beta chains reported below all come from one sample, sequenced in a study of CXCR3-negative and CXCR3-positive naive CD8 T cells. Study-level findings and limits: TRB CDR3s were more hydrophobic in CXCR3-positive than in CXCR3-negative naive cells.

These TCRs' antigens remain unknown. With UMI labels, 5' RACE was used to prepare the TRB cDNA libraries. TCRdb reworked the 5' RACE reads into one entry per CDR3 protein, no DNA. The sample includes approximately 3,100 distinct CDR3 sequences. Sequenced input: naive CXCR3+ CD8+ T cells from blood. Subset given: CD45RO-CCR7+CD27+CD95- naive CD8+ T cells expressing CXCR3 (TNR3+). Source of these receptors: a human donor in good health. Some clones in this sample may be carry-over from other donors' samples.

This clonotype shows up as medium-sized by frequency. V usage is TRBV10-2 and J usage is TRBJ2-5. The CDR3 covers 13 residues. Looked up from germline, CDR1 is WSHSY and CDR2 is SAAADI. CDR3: CASSDSLRETQYF.

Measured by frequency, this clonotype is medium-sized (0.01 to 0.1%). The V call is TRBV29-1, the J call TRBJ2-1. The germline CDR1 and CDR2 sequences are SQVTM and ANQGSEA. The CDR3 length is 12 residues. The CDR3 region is CGIPAFGNEQFF.

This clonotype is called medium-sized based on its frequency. The CDR3 spells CASSSSETVGFYNEQFF. V and J are TRBV6-5 and TRBJ2-1. Germline V gene sequence: CDR1 MNHEY, CDR2 SVGAGI. The CDR3 runs 17 residues.

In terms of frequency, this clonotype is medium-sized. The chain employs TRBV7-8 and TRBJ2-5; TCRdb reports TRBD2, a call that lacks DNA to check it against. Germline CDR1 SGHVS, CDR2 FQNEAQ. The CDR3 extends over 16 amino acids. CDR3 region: CASSLVSGRGQETQYF.

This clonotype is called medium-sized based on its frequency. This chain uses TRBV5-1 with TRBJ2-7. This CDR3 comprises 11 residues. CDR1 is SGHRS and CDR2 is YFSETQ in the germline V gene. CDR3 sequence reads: CASRNGHEQYF.

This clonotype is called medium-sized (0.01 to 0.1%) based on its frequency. CDR3 sequence: CASSFPSSTMNTGELFF. The V call is TRBV7-8, the J call TRBJ2-2; checking the TCRdb D call of TRBD2 is not possible without DNA. Germline-derived CDR1 and CDR2 are SGHVS and FQNEAQ. This CDR3 contains 17 residues.

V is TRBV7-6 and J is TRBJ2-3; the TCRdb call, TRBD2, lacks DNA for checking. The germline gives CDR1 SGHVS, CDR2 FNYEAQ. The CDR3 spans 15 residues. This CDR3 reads CASSSPEGSTDTQYF. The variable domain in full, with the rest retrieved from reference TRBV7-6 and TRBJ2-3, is GAGVSQSPRYKVTKRGQDVALRCDPISGHVSLYWYRQALGQGPEFLTYFNYEAQQDKSGLPNDRFSAERPEGSISTLTIQRTEQRDSAMYRCASSSPEGSTDTQYFGPGTRLTVL.

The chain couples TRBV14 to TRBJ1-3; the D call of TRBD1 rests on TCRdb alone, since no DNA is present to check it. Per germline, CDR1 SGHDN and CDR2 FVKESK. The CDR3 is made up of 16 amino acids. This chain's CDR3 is CASSRDSLYSGNTIYF.

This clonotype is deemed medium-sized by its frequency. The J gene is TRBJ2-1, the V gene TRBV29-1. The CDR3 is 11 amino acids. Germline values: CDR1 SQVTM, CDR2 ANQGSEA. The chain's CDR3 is CSVVSYNEQFF.

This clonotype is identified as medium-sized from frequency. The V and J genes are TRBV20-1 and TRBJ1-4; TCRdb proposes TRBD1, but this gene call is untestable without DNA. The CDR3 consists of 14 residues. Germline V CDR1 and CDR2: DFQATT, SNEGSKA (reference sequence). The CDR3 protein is CSALSGTGGEKLFF.

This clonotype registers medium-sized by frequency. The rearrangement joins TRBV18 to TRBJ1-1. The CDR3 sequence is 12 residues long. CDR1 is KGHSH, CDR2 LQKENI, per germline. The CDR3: CASSPGHPEAFF.

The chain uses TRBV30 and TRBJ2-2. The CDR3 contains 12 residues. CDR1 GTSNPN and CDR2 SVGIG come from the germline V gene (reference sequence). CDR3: CAWNWGTGELFF.

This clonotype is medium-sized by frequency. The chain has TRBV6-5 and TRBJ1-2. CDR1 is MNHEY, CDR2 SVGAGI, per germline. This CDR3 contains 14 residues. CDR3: CASSYSTQIYGYTF.

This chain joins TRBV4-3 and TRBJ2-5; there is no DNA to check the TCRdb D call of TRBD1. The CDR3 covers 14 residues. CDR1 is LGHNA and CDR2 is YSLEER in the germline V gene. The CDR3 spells CASSPRDGTGTQYF.

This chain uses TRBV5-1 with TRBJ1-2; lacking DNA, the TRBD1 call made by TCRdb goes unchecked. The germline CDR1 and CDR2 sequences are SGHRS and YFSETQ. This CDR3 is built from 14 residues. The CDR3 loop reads CASSFRQGTDGYTF.

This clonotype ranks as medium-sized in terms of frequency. The CDR3 here is CSVEDGKATGLRETQYF. The chain employs TRBV29-1 and TRBJ2-5; TCRdb outputs TRBD1, but without DNA this stays unchecked. This CDR3 is 17 amino acids long. The V gene's germline CDR1 is SQVTM and CDR2 ANQGSEA.

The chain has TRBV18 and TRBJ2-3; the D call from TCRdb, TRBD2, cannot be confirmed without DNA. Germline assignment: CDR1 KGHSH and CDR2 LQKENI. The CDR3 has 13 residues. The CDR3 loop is CASSPPEGPTQYF.

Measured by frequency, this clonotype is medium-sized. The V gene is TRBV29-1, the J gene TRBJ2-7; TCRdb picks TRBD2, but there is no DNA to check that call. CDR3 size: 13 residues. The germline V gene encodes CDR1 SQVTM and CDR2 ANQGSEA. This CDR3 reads CSVISRTSYEQYF.

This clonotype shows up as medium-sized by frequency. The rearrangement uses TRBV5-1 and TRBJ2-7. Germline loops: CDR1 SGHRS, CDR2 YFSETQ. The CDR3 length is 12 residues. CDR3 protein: CASRSGLNEQYF.

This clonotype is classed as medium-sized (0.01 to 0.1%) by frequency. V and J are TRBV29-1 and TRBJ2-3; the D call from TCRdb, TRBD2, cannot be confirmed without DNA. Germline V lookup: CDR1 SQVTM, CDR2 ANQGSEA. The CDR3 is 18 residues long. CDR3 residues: CSVIPGTSSSPSTDTQYF.

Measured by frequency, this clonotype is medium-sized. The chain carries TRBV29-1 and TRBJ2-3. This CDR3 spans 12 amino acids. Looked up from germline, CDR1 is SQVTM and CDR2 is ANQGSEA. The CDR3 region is CSVEGVLDTQYF.

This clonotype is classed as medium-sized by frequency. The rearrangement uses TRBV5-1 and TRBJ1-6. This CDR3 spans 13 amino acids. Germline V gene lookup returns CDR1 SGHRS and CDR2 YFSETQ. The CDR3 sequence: CASSLAGVSPLHF.

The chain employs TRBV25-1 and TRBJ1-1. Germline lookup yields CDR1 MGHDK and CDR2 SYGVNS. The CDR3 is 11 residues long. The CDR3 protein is CASSESSEAFF.

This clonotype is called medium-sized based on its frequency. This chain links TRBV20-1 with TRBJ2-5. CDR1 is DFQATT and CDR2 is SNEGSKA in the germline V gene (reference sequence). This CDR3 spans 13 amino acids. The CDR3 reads CSAASGYQETQYF.

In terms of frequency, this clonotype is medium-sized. CDR3: CASSSITSGDGETQYF. The chain couples TRBV5-1 to TRBJ2-5; the TCRdb call, TRBD2, lacks DNA for checking. The CDR3 has 16 amino acids. CDR1 and CDR2 (germline): SGHRS, YFSETQ.

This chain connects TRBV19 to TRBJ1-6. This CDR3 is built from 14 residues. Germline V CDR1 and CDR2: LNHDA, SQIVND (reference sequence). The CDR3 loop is CASRDGFYNSPLHF.